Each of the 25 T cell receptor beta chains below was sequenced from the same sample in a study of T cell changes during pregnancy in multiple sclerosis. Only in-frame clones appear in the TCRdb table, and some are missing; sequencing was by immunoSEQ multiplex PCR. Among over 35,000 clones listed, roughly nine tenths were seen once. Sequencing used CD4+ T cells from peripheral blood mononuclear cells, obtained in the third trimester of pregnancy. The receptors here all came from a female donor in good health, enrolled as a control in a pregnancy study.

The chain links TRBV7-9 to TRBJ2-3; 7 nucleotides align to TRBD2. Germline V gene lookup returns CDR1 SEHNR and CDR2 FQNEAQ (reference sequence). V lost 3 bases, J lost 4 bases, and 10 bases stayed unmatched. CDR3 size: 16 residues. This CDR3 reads CASSFGAGVLSDTQYF. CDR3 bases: TGTGCCAGCAGCTTTGGGGCGGGAGTCCTTTCAGATACGCAGTATTTT.

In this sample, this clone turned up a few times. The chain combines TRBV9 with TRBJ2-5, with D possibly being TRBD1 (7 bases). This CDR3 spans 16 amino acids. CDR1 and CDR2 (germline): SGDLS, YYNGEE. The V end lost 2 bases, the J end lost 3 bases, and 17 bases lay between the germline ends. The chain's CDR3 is CASSVRDRSGEETQYF. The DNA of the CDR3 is TGTGCCAGCAGCGTTAGGGACAGATCGGGAGAAGAGACCCAGTACTTC.

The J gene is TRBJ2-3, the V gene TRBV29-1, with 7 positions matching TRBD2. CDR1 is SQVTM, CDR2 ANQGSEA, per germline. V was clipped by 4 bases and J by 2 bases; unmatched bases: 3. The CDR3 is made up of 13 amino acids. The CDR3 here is CSVVAGFTDTQYF. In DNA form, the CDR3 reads TGCAGCGTTGTAGCGGGCTTCACAGATACGCAGTATTTT.

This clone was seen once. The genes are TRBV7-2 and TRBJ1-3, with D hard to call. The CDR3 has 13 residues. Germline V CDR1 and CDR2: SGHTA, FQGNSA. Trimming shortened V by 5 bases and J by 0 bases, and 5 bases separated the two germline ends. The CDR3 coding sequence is TGTGCCAGCAGCCCCAGCTCTGGAAACACCATATATTTT. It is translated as CASSPSSGNTIYF.

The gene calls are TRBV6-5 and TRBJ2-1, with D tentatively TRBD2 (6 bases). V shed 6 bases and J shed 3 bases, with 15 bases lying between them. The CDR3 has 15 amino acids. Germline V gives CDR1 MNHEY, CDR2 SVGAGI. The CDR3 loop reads CASSYKTSNYNEQFF. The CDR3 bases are TGTGCCAGCAGCTACAAGACTAGTAACTACAATGAGCAGTTCTTC.

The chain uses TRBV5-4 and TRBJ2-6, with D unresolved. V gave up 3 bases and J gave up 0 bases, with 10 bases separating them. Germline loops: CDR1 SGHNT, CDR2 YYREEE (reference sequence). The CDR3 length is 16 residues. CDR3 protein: CASSSKQLSGANVLTF. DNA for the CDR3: TGTGCCAGCAGCTCCAAACAGCTCTCTGGGGCCAACGTCCTGACTTTC.

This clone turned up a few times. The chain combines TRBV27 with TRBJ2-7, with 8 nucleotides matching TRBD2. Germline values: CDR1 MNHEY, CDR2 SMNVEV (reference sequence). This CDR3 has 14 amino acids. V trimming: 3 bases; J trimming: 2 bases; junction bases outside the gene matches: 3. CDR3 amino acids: CASSFTSGPYEQYF. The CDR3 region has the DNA TGTGCCAGCAGTTTTACTAGCGGACCCTACGAGCAGTACTTC.

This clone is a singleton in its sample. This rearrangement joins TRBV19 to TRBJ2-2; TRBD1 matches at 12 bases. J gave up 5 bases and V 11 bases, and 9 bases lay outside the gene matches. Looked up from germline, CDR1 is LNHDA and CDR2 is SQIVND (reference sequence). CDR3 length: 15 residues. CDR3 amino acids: CASRGTGGLTGELFF. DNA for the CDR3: TGTGCCTCGAGGGGGACAGGGGGCCTAACCGGGGAGCTGTTTTTT.

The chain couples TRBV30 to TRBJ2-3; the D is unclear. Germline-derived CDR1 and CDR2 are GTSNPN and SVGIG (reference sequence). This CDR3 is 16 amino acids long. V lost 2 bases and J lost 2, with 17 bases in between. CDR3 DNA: TGTGCCTGGAGTTACCATCCGGGTCTCGCCACAGATACGCAGTATTTT. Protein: CAWSYHPGLATDTQYF.

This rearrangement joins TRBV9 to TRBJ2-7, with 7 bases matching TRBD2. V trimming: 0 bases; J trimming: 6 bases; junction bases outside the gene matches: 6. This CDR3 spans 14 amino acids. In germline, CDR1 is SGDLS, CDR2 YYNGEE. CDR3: CASSVAGGPREQYF. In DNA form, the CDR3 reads TGTGCCAGCAGCGTAGCGGGAGGTCCCCGCGAGCAGTACTTC.

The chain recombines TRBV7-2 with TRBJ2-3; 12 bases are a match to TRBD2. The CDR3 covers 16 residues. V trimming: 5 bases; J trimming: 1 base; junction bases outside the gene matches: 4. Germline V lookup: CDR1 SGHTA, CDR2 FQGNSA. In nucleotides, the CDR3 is TGTGCCAGCAGCCCAAGACTAGCGGGGGGCACAGATACGCAGTATTTT. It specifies CASSPRLAGGTDTQYF.

The CDR3, as DNA: TGTGCCAGTACCAAACCGGGACTAGCGGTCAATGAGCAGTTCTTC. It codes for CASTKPGLAVNEQFF. The rearrangement links TRBV19 to TRBJ2-1; TRBD2 aligns across 11 bases. V was pared by 7 bases and J by 6 bases, with 8 bases of the junction left unmatched. Germline V CDR1 and CDR2: LNHDA, SQIVND (reference sequence). CDR3 size: 15 residues.

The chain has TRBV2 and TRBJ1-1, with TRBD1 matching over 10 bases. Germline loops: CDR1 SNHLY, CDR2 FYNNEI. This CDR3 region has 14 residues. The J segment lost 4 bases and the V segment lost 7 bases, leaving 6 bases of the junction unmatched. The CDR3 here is CASMDRTGGTEAFF. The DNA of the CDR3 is TGTGCCAGCATGGATAGGACAGGGGGCACTGAAGCTTTCTTT.

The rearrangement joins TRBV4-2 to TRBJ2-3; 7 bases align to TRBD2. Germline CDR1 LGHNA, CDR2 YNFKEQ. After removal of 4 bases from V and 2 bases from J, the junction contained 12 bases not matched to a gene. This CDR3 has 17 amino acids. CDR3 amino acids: CASSPSVIAGSTDTQYF. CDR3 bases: TGTGCCAGCAGCCCCTCCGTGATAGCGGGCTCCACAGATACGCAGTATTTT.

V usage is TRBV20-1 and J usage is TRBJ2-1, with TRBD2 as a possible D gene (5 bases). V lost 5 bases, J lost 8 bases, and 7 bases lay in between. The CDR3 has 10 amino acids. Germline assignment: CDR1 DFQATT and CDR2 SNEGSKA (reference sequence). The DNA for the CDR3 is TGCAGTGCTGGTAGCGATGAGCAGTTCTTC. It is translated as CSAGSDEQFF.

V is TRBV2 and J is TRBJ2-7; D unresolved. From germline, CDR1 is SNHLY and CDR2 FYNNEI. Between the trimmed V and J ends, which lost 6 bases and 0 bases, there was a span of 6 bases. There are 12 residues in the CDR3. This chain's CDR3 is CASREHSYEQYF. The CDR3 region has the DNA TGTGCCAGCAGGGAGCACTCCTACGAGCAGTACTTC.

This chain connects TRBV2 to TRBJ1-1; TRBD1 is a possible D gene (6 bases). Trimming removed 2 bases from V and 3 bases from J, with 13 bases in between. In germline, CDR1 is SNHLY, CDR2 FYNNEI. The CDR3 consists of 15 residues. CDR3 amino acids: CASSESGQGYTEAFF. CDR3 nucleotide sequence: TGTGCCAGCAGTGAATCTGGGCAGGGGTACACTGAAGCTTTCTTT.

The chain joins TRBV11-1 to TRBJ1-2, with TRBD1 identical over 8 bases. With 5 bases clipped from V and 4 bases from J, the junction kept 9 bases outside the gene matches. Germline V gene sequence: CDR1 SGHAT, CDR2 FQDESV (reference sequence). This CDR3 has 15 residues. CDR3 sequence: CASSLLTGAGYGYTF. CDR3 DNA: TGTGCCAGCAGCCTACTGACAGGGGCGGGCTATGGCTACACCTTC.

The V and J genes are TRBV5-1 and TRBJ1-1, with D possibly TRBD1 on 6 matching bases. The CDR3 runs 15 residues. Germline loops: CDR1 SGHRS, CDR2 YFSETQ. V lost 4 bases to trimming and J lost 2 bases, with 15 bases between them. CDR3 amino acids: CASSRKQGSNTEAFF. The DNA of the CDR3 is TGCGCCAGCAGCCGCAAACAGGGCTCCAACACTGAAGCTTTCTTT.

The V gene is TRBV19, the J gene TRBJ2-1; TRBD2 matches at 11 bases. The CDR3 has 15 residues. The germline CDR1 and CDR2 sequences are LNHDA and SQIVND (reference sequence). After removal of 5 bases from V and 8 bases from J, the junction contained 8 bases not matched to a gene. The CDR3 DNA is TGTGCCAGTAGTGGAACTAGCGGGAGTAGTCATGAGCAGTTCTTC. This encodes CASSGTSGSSHEQFF.

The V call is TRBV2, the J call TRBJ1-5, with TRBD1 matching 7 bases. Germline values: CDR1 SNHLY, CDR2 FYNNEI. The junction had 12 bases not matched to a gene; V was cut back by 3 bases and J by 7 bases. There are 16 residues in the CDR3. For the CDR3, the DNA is TGTGCCAGCAGTGATCTCGGCAGGGGGGCGGGACAGCCCCAGCATTTT. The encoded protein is CASSDLGRGAGQPQHF.

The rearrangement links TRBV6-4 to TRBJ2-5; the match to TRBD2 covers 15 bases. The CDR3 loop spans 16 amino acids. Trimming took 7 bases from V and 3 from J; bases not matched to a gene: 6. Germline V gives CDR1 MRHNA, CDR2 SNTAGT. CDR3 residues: CASKEGLAGGKETQYF. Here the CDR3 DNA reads TGTGCCAGCAAGGAAGGACTAGCGGGGGGGAAAGAGACCCAGTACTTC.

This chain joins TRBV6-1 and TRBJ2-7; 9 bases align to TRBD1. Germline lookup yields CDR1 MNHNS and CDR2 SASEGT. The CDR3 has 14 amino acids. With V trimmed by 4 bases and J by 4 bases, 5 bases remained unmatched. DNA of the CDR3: TGTGCCAGCAGTGGACAGGGGGGAGGTTACGAGCAGTACTTC. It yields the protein CASSGQGGGYEQYF.

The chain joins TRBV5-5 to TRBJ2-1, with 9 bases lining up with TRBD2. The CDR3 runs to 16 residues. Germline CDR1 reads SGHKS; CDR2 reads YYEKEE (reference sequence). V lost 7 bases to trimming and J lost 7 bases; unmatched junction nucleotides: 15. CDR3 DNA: TGTGCCAGCGGGGTCTCAGCGGGAGGCCACGAAAATGAGCAGTTCTTC. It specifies CASGVSAGGHENEQFF.

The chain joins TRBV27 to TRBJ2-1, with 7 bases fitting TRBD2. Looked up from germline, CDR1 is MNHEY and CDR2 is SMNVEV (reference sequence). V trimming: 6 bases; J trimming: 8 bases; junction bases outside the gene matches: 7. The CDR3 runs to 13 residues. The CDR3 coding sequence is TGTGCCAGCAGAGCGGGAAATACCGATGAGCAGTTCTTC. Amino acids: CASRAGNTDEQFF.